Shown below are 15 T cell receptor beta chains from a single sample sequenced in a study of cytomegalovirus exposure and HLA in healthy donors. 13 Jbeta primers and 60 Vbeta primers were used for the PCR. Libraries were prepared by immunoSEQ multiplex PCR; TCRdb keeps only in-frame clonotypes and omits some of them. Of 70,000 to 90,000 clones listed, roughly 75% are singletons. Sample: PBMCs. The receptors come from a man in his forties or fifties in good health and CMV-seronegative.

The rearrangement uses TRBV9 and TRBJ2-5, with 7 nucleotides matching TRBD1. In germline, CDR1 is SGDLS, CDR2 YYNGEE. Unmatched junction bases numbered 5, after V lost 2 bases and J lost 7 bases. The CDR3 runs to 13 residues. In DNA, the CDR3 is TGTGCCAGCAGCGTGGGACAGCCCGGGACCCAGTACTTC. The encoded protein is CASSVGQPGTQYF.

The V gene is TRBV6-5, the J gene TRBJ1-2; D remains unclear. This CDR3 region has 13 residues. V lost 11 bases to trimming and J lost 8 bases, with 21 bases between them. Germline CDR1 is MNHEY and CDR2 is SVGAGI. The CDR3: CAGKRTGSGGYTF. The CDR3 bases are TGTGCCGGCAAACGGACGGGGTCCGGCGGCTACACCTTC.

The chain is built from TRBV4-2 and TRBJ2-5, with D perhaps TRBD1 (6 bases). Germline-derived CDR1 and CDR2 are LGHNA and YNFKEQ. The V and J ends lost 1 base and 4 bases respectively, with 10 bases between them. This CDR3 comprises 14 residues. The CDR3, as DNA: TGTGCCAGCAGCCAAGCAGGGGCCGGAGAGACCCAGTACTTC. Protein sequence: CASSQAGAGETQYF.

The chain links TRBV4-1 to TRBJ1-1; 9 bases match TRBD1. Germline assignment: CDR1 MGHRA and CDR2 YSYEKL. CDR3 size: 14 residues. Trimming removed 4 bases from V and 4 bases from J; junction bases left unmatched: 4. The CDR3 is CASSPGQGSTEAFF. The CDR3 nucleotides are TGCGCCAGCAGCCCGGGACAGGGATCCACTGAAGCTTTCTTT.

The genes are TRBV7-9 and TRBJ2-7, with D possibly TRBD1 on 7 matching bases. The CDR3 spans 13 residues. Germline V gene sequence: CDR1 SEHNR, CDR2 FQNEAQ (reference sequence). V shed 6 bases and J shed 4 bases, with 13 bases lying between them. The CDR3 reads CASRSGGKYEQYF. CDR3 sequence (DNA): TGTGCCAGCAGGTCAGGGGGGAAATACGAGCAGTACTTC.

As DNA, the CDR3 is TGTGCCAGCAGCGCTTCACAGGGGTTGGGCAATCAGCCCCAGCATTTT. Translated, it gives CASSASQGLGNQPQHF. The chain is built from TRBV7-6 and TRBJ1-5; 7 positions agree with TRBD1. Germline trimming cut 5 bases from V and 2 bases from J; bases unmatched to any gene: 9. Germline V gene lookup returns CDR1 SGHVS and CDR2 FNYEAQ. This CDR3 comprises 16 residues.

The CDR3 here is CASSSPQVSNSPLHF. CDR3 DNA: TGTGCCAGCAGTTCACCCCAGGTTTCTAATTCACCCCTCCACTTT. The chain has TRBV28 and TRBJ1-6; no clear D. This CDR3 spans 15 amino acids. Germline V gene sequence: CDR1 MDHEN, CDR2 SYDVKM. V was pared by 4 bases and J by 6 bases, with 13 bases between.

V and J are TRBV19 and TRBJ1-5; D possibly corresponds to TRBD1 (6 bases). Trimming took off 1 base at V and 0 bases at J, with 13 bases between the two ends. The CDR3 totals 17 residues. Germline CDR1 and CDR2: LNHDA and SQIVND (reference sequence). The DNA of the CDR3 is TGTGCCAGTAGTATAGGGGGGGGCAGCTTTAGCAATCAGCCCCAGCATTTT. It yields the protein CASSIGGGSFSNQPQHF.

This clone came up once. The chain is built from TRBV28 and TRBJ2-5, with a possible D match to TRBD2 (5 bases). The CDR3 extends over 12 amino acids. CDR1 and CDR2 from the germline V gene are MDHEN and SYDVKM. V was cut by 5 bases and J by 5 bases, with 9 bases left in between. In DNA, the CDR3 is TGTGCCAGCAGTCGGGGTTTGGAGACCCAGTACTTC. It codes for CASSRGLETQYF.

The V gene is TRBV4-1, the J gene TRBJ2-5; TRBD2 matches at 7 bases. Germline V gene sequence: CDR1 MGHRA, CDR2 YSYEKL. The V segment lost 4 bases and the J segment 2 bases; nucleotides outside the gene matches: 22. The CDR3 spans 20 residues. For the CDR3, the DNA is TGCGCCAGCAGCCCCTGGGGCCCGGGCGGGAGTACGGGGCCTCAAGAGACCCAGTACTTC. It specifies CASSPWGPGGSTGPQETQYF.

The V and J genes are TRBV14 and TRBJ2-4, with 7 bases identical to TRBD1. CDR3 length equals 20 residues. The J segment lost 0 bases and the V segment lost 4 bases, leaving 18 bases of the junction unmatched. Germline V gene data show CDR1 as SGHDN and CDR2 as FVKESK. CDR3: CASSPLPGTVGSLAKNIQYF. The CDR3, as DNA: TGTGCCAGCAGCCCACTACCCGGGACAGTTGGTTCTCTAGCCAAAAACATTCAGTACTTC.

The CDR3: CAWSVPGRGGRAFF. In DNA form, the CDR3 reads TGTGCCTGGAGTGTACCGGGAAGGGGGGGAAGAGCTTTCTTT. This chain uses TRBV30 with TRBJ1-1, with D maybe TRBD1 (6 bases). V lost 0 bases and J lost 10, with 18 bases in between. The CDR3 runs to 14 residues. The germline gives CDR1 GTSNPN, CDR2 SVGIG (reference sequence). The full variable domain, its missing parts supplied by reference TRBV30 and TRBJ1-1, is SQTIHQWPATLVQPVGSPLSLECTVEGTSNPNLYWYRQAAGRGLQLLFYSVGIGQISSEVPQNLSASRPQDRQFILSSKKLLLSDSGFYLCAWSVPGRGGRAFFGQGTRLTVV.

This clone was detected once. The chain is built from TRBV7-6 and TRBJ2-2; D gene ambiguous. The CDR3 spans 14 residues. Germline CDR1 reads SGHVS; CDR2 reads FNYEAQ. Trimming took 5 bases from V and 4 from J, leaving 11 bases between them. The CDR3 coding sequence is TGTGCCAGCAGCCACAAACCAAGCACCGGGGAGCTGTTTTTT. Its translation is CASSHKPSTGELFF.

The chain carries TRBV5-4 and TRBJ1-2; 7 bases align to TRBD1. Per the germline V gene, CDR1 is SGHNT and CDR2 is YYREEE (reference sequence). The CDR3 is 15 residues long. V was clipped by 4 bases and J by 6 bases; unmatched bases: 12. The CDR3 DNA sequence: TGTGCCAGCAGCCTCAAAGACAGGGTCGGAGATGGCTACACCTTC. It translates to CASSLKDRVGDGYTF.

Comments on this clone: Germline and junction disagree at one end, which may indicate a read error. The chain has TRBV7-7 and TRBJ2-5, with 12 bases fitting TRBD2. Germline CDR1 reads SSHAT; CDR2 reads FNYEAQ (reference sequence). This CDR3 is 17 amino acids long. DNA of the CDR3: TGTGCTAGCAGCCTCCGACTAGCGGGGGAAGGGGAGGAGACCCAGTACTTC. Protein sequence: CASSLRLAGEGEETQYF.